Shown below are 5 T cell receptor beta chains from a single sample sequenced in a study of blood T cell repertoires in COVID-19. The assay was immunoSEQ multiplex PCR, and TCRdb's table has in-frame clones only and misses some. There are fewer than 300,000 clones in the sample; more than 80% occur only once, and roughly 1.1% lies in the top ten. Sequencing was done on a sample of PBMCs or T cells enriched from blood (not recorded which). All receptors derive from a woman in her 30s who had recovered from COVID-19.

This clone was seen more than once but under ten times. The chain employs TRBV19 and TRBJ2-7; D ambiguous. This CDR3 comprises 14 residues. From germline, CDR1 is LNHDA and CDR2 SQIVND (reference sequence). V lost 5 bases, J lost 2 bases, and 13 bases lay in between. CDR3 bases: TGTGCCAGTAGTGCTCCGGGTCCCCCCTACGAGCAGTACTTC. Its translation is CASSAPGPPYEQYF.

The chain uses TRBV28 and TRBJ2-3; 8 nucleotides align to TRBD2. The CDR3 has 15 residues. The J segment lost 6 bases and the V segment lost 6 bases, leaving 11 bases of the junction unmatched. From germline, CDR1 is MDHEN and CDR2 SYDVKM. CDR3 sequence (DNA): TGTGCCAGCAGCAGGACTAGCATGCTGGGGGATACGCAGTATTTT. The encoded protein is CASSRTSMLGDTQYF.

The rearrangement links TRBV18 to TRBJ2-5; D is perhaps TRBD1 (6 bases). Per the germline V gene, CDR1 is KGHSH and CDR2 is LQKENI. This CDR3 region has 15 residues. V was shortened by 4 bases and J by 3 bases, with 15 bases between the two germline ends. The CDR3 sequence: CASSRGGQPKETQYF. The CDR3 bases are TGTGCCAGCTCACGGGGCGGACAGCCGAAAGAGACCCAGTACTTC.

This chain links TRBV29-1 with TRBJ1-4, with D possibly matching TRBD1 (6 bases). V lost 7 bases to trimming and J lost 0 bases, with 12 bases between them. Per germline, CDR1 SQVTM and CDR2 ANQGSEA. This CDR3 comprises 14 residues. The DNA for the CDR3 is TGCAGCGCCGCCCGGACAGCAACTAATGAAAAACTGTTTTTT. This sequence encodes CSAARTATNEKLFF.

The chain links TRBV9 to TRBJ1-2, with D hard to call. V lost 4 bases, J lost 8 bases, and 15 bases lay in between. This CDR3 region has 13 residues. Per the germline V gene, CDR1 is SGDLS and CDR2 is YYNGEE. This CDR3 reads CASSRTGESGYTF. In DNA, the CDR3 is TGTGCCAGCAGCCGGACTGGGGAGTCGGGCTACACCTTC. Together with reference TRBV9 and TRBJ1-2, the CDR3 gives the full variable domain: DSGVTQTPKHLITATGQRVTLRCSPRSGDLSVYWYQQSLDQGLQFLIQYYNGEERAKGNILERFSAQQFPDLHSELNLSSLELGDSALYFCASSRTGESGYTFGSGTRLTVV.